This is a list of T cell receptor beta chains from one sample in a study of radiation and T cells in renal cell carcinoma. Sequencing was performed with immunoSEQ multiplex PCR; in TCRdb, only in-frame clones are kept and a portion is missing. Among some 20,000 clones listed, 59% were seen once. This sample comprised tumor tissue, obtained from a patient whose treatment was nephrectomy without radiotherapy. The receptor set was obtained from a man between 50 and 59 years old with renal cell carcinoma. CDR3s leave out the opening cysteine and the closing phenylalanine or tryptophan. Each record gives: V gene, CDR3 protein.

>TRBV6-1
ASSRTDQGDTEAF
>TRBV6-1
ASSEARTRAF
>TRBV14
ASSPDLGTGELF
>TRBV6-1
ASSELAGGPDTQY
>TRBV11-3
ASSLRGQETQY
>TRBV2
ASRREPSGNTIY
>TRBV4-3
ASSQDRAVGEQF
>TRBV5-1
ASSLEQATDTQY
>TRBV6-5
ASSYAGRGNQPQH
>TRBV27
ASSFSSGRETQY
>TRBV30
AWSPNPTGNGYT
>TRBV29-1
SVSGEVSTDTQY
>TRBV9
ASSEGTVGINEQF
>TRBV29-1
SAYIGYLGATASNEQF
>TRBV4-1
ASSQEVAGDGGYT
>TRBV11-2
ASSLGTALSTDTQY
>TRBV5-4
ASRNGLDEQY
>TRBV13
ASSRYLDRVSGEQY
>TRBV5-4
ASSWGGEQY
>TRBV6-6
ASSYDGSGNTIY
>TRBV7-2
ASSFGTLGGEQY
>TRBV6-6
ASSRAGVGYT
>TRBV7-2
ATRAGGGDTQY
>TRBV4-1
ASSQDPRGTADEQF
>TRBV9
ASSVSGTGEKLF
>TRBV28
ASSSHRGMETQY
>TRBV7-2
ASNGYT
>TRBV13
ASSLETGELF
>TRBV19
ASKMQVNTEAF
>TRBV6-5
ASSRGGNQPQH
>TRBV4-3
ASSQGRTSYNEQF
>TRBV7-9
ASSRGGQAYNEQF
>TRBV5-4
ASSSTGLSMNTEAF
>TRBV2
ASNRGNAGELF
>TRBV7-2
ASNIEGNTGELF
>TRBV6-1
ASSDGTGYGNTIY
>TRBV7-2
ASSFGTGGANYGYT
>TRBV9
ASSAGTDGQPQH
>TRBV18
ASSEILNTEAF
>TRBV9
ASSFNLRDGLNTEAF
>TRBV25-1
ASSSGSGLAGETQY
>TRBV19
ASSIGAEAF
>TRBV6-1
ATLATFYEQY
>TRBV5-6
ASSLSLVRKAF
>TRBV10-3
AISESSWDSH
>TRBV5-6
ASSLDRGVGGYT
>TRBV27
ASSLLGGRRQDEQF
>TRBV13
ASSLMGNNEKLF
>TRBV6-1
ASLGATQGNTIY
>TRBV9
ASSVAAGDTGELF
>TRBV5-4
ASSSMTSGAGELF
>TRBV13
ASTFGGDRDYGYT
>TRBV2
ATGLAGGPTTPDTQY